The sequence of this T cell receptor beta chain was determined in a study of T-cell reconstitution after alpha-beta-depleted transplantation in children. J gave up 0 bases and V 2 bases, and 16 bases lay outside the gene matches. The CDR3 is made up of 22 amino acids. Looked up from germline, CDR1 is MDHEN and CDR2 is SYDVKM. Researchers prepared the TCRbeta library using unique molecular identifiers, the study reports. TCRdb re-derived calls from the PCR reads in MiXCR, one entry per CDR3 protein. The sample lists around 110,000 distinct CDR3 sequences; about a tenth were seen once. The genes are TRBV28 and TRBJ2-1, with 13 bases identical to TRBD2. The starting material was PBMCs, obtained before TCRalphabeta/CD19-depleted stem cell transplant. This TCR was recovered from a boy aged 2-15 years with acute lymphoblastic leukemia, due to receive a stem cell transplant. This CDR3 is CASSLPTTYGTSGASSYNEQFF. The DNA of the CDR3 is TGTGCCAGCAGTTTACCCACAACTTACGGGACTAGCGGGGCTAGCTCCTACAATGAGCAGTTCTTC.